The 11 T cell receptor beta chains presented below share a single source sample, sequenced in a study of tumor-infiltrating lymphocytes in primary liver carcinoma (dated 2017 in TCRdb). For sequencing, an Illumina HiSeq 2500 was employed. Starting from 450 to 500 ng total RNA, TCRbeta-specific cDNA was produced by reverse transcription with a constant-region primer and ProtoScript II reverse transcriptase. Three nested multiplex PCR rounds, following a slightly modified ARM-PCR procedure, were used to build the TCRbeta libraries. Each of the first two PCR rounds ran for around 11 cycles using multiplex TRBV1-TRBV30 forward primers together with a Cbeta reverse primer. TCRdb's own reprocessing of the public reads used fastp at Q25 and MiXCR and kept productive beta chains. Identical CDR3 proteins give one entry, which carries the most common genes and DNA. In all, the sample holds a few hundred thousand distinct CDR3 sequences, and around three fifths of those were seen once. Over 15% of the sample lies in the top ten.

TRIzol reagent was used to extract blood RNA from unsorted whole blood, while the DNeasy Blood & Tissue kit provided the germline DNA. Sequenced material: peripheral blood. These receptors originate from a woman aged 30 to 39 with primary liver carcinoma and hepatitis B virus infection.

This clonotype was seen at least ten times. V and J are TRBV12-3 or TRBV12-4 and TRBJ2-1; no definite D call. The CDR3 covers 11 residues. V shed 3 bases and J shed 3 bases, with 0 bases lying between them. The CDR3 sequence: CASSFYNEQFF. CDR3 DNA: TGTGCCAGCAGTTTCTACAATGAGCAGTTCTTC.

The chain joins TRBV6-5 to TRBJ2-5, with 8 bases lining up with TRBD1. CDR3 length equals 16 residues. Germline-derived CDR1 and CDR2 are MNHEY and SVGAGI. J was trimmed by 4 bases and V by 2 bases; bases with no gene match: 9. CDR3 region: CASSYTWTGKAETQYF. CDR3 bases: TGTGCCAGCAGTTACACATGGACAGGGAAGGCAGAGACCCAGTACTTC.

The chain's CDR3 is CASSYSGFGGGRSTDTQYF. In DNA form, the CDR3 reads TGTGCCAGCAGTTACTCGGGTTTCGGGGGCGGGAGGAGCACAGATACGCAGTATTTT. The rearrangement joins TRBV6-5 to TRBJ2-3; 8 bases align to TRBD2. This CDR3 spans 19 amino acids. Unmatched junction bases numbered 11, after V lost 0 bases and J lost 0 bases. Looked up from germline, CDR1 is MNHEY and CDR2 is SVGAGI.

This clonotype appeared a few times. The chain employs TRBV7-8 and TRBJ2-7, with TRBD1 matching over 8 bases. Trimming cost V 2 bases and J 3 bases; bases outside gene matches: 6. Germline assignment: CDR1 SGHVS and CDR2 FQNEAQ. The CDR3 contains 15 residues. The DNA for the CDR3 is TGTGCCAGCAGCTTAAAAGGAGACAGGGGCTACGAGCAGTACTTC. As protein: CASSLKGDRGYEQYF.

The table lists this clonotype with a few counts. The chain has TRBV10-2 and TRBJ2-7, with D hard to call. Trimming took 4 bases from V and 0 from J, leaving 13 bases between them. Germline V CDR1 and CDR2: WSHSY, SAAADI. The CDR3 consists of 15 residues. CDR3 sequence reads: CASSAHYTFSYEQYF. DNA of the CDR3: TGCGCCAGCAGTGCTCACTACACCTTCTCCTACGAGCAGTACTTC.

With regard to this clonotype: A much larger clone sits a single nucleotide away, making a read error possible. The chain couples TRBV29-1 to TRBJ2-3; TRBD2 matches at 8 bases. CDR3 length: 14 amino acids. CDR1 SQVTM and CDR2 ANQGSEA come from the germline V gene. The CDR3 DNA is TGCGGCGTTGCCCCGGGAGGGCTTACAGATACGCAGTATTTT. It is translated as CGVAPGGLTDTQYF.

For this clonotype: A much larger clone sits a single nucleotide away, making a read error possible. This chain connects TRBV4-2 to TRBJ2-2; D is possibly TRBD2 (6 bases). Germline V lookup: CDR1 LGHNA, CDR2 YNFKEQ. The CDR3 runs to 14 residues. This CDR3 is CASSQDGRGGKLFF. The CDR3 region has the DNA TGTGCCAGCAGCCAAGATGGGCGGGGCGGGAAGCTGTTTTTT.

At least ten counts were recorded for this clonotype. The CDR3 reads CSVGLPGYNEQFF. The CDR3, as DNA: TGCAGCGTTGGTCTCCCTGGCTACAATGAGCAGTTCTTC. This rearrangement joins TRBV29-1 to TRBJ2-1; D gene unclear. CDR3 length: 13 residues. Trimming pared 4 bases from V and 3 bases from J, leaving 10 bases between. The germline CDR1 and CDR2 sequences are SQVTM and ANQGSEA.

Regarding this clonotype: At one end the junction does not follow the germline gene, possibly because of a read error. This sequence joins TRBV4-2 and TRBJ2-7; D unresolved. CDR3 length: 14 residues. Looked up from germline, CDR1 is LGHNA and CDR2 is YNFKEQ. The CDR3 DNA follows: TGTGCCAGCAGCCAAGAATTAAATTCTCGGTGGTTGTATTTC. Amino acids: CASSQELNSRWLYF.

This clonotype was picked up a small number of times. The conserved phenylalanine or tryptophan is not found at the CDR3 terminus, so this likely reflects a read error. The chain combines TRBV29-1 with TRBJ2-1; 7 nucleotides line up with TRBD2. The V gene's germline CDR1 is SQVTM and CDR2 ANQGSEA. This CDR3 comprises 14 residues. V dropped 6 bases and J dropped 0; count of bases not matched to a gene: 5. CDR3 region: CSVVSGGSYNEQFL. The CDR3 DNA is TGCAGCGTGGTATCGGGAGGCTCCTACAATGAGCAGTTCCTC.

There are many counts of this clonotype. V usage is TRBV4-3 and J usage is TRBJ2-7; TRBD2 matches at 7 bases. The CDR3 sequence is 16 residues long. After removal of 0 bases from V and 2 bases from J, the junction contained 7 bases not matched to a gene. Germline values: CDR1 LGHNA, CDR2 YSLEER. The CDR3 DNA sequence: TGCGCCAGCAGCCAAGATTTTGGGGGAGGGCCCTACGAGCAGTACTTC. Translating it yields CASSQDFGGGPYEQYF.